This is a list of T cell receptor beta chains from one sample in a study of T cell changes during pregnancy in multiple sclerosis. The assay was immunoSEQ multiplex PCR, and TCRdb's table has in-frame clones only and misses some. The sample includes about 65,000 clones, around 92% of them seen just once. This sample comprised CD8+ T cells from peripheral blood mononuclear cells, obtained in the third trimester of pregnancy. The receptors originated from a female donor in good health, enrolled as a control in a pregnancy study. Each CDR3 is given with its conserved first and last residue. Each record gives: CDR3 protein, CDR3 DNA, clone size, D gene, J gene, V gene. D genes are given only for firm matches. For some rows the clone size is stated as once, few or many, or as a class when expanded; others skip it.

cdr3_aa: CASSQAPGQGPNIQYF; cdr3_nt: TGTGCCAGCAGCCAAGCCCCGGGACAGGGACCAAACATTCAGTACTTC; clone_size: once; d_call: TRBD1; j_call: TRBJ2-4; v_call: TRBV14
cdr3_aa: CAIRGSYEQYF; cdr3_nt: TGTGCCATCCGCGGCTCCTACGAGCAGTACTTC; clone_size: few; d_call: -; j_call: TRBJ2-7; v_call: TRBV10-3
cdr3_aa: CASSQEGRWTEAFF; cdr3_nt: TGCGCCAGCAGCCAAGAGGGGAGGTGGACTGAAGCTTTCTTT; clone_size: -; d_call: -; j_call: TRBJ1-1; v_call: TRBV4-3
cdr3_aa: CASEDGLNEKLFF; cdr3_nt: TGTGCCAGCGAGGACGGACTAAATGAAAAACTGTTTTTT; clone_size: -; d_call: -; j_call: TRBJ1-4; v_call: TRBV7-9
cdr3_aa: CASSFAGGETQYF; cdr3_nt: TGTGCCAGCAGCTTTGCAGGGGGGGAGACCCAGTACTTC; clone_size: -; d_call: -; j_call: TRBJ2-5; v_call: TRBV11-2
cdr3_aa: CASSQEGGLQETQYF; cdr3_nt: TGCGCCAGCAGCCAGGAGGGGGGGCTTCAAGAGACCCAGTACTTC; clone_size: -; d_call: -; j_call: TRBJ2-5; v_call: TRBV5-1
cdr3_aa: CASLHSGTGSYEQYF; cdr3_nt: TGTGCCAGCCTCCACTCCGGGACAGGGTCCTACGAGCAGTACTTC; clone_size: -; d_call: TRBD1; j_call: TRBJ2-7; v_call: TRBV2
cdr3_aa: CAISEDRGFGEKLFF; cdr3_nt: TGTGCCATCAGTGAGGATAGGGGTTTTGGAGAAAAACTGTTTTTT; clone_size: few; d_call: -; j_call: TRBJ1-4; v_call: TRBV10-3
cdr3_aa: CASSSDRAGGYTF; cdr3_nt: TGTGCCAGCAGTTCGGACAGGGCAGGTGGCTACACCTTC; clone_size: -; d_call: TRBD1; j_call: TRBJ1-2; v_call: TRBV27
cdr3_aa: CASSVGTGRNSPLHF; cdr3_nt: TGTGCCAGCAGCGTCGGGACAGGGAGGAATTCACCCCTCCACTTT; clone_size: -; d_call: TRBD1; j_call: TRBJ1-6; v_call: TRBV9
cdr3_aa: CASSWDSNSGNTIYF; cdr3_nt: TGTGCCAGTAGTTGGGACAGTAACTCTGGAAACACCATATATTTT; clone_size: -; d_call: TRBD1; j_call: TRBJ1-3; v_call: TRBV19
cdr3_aa: CASSLRQGLSYEQYF; cdr3_nt: TGTGCCAGCAGCTTAAGACAGGGTCTCTCCTACGAGCAGTACTTC; clone_size: -; d_call: TRBD1; j_call: TRBJ2-7; v_call: TRBV5-4
cdr3_aa: CASGLAHYNEQFF; cdr3_nt: TGTGCCTCGGGACTAGCTCATTACAATGAGCAGTTCTTC; clone_size: -; d_call: TRBD2; j_call: TRBJ2-1; v_call: TRBV27
cdr3_aa: CASSLNRGRIYEQYF; cdr3_nt: TGCGCCAGCAGCTTGAACAGGGGCCGAATCTACGAGCAGTACTTC; clone_size: -; d_call: TRBD1; j_call: TRBJ2-7; v_call: TRBV5-1
cdr3_aa: CASSIDLYEQYF; cdr3_nt: TGTGCCAGTAGTATAGATCTCTACGAGCAGTACTTC; clone_size: once; d_call: -; j_call: TRBJ2-7; v_call: TRBV19
cdr3_aa: CASSSQGWDQMNTEAFF; cdr3_nt: TGTGCCAGTAGTTCCCAGGGGTGGGACCAAATGAACACTGAAGCTTTCTTT; clone_size: -; d_call: -; j_call: TRBJ1-1; v_call: TRBV19
cdr3_aa: CASSPTSGGADTQYF; cdr3_nt: TGTGCCAGCAGCCCTACTAGCGGGGGGGCCGATACGCAGTATTTT; clone_size: -; d_call: TRBD2; j_call: TRBJ2-3; v_call: TRBV7-9
cdr3_aa: CASGGTGGSYEQYF; cdr3_nt: TGTGCCAGCGGGGGGACAGGGGGGTCCTACGAGCAGTACTTC; clone_size: -; d_call: TRBD1; j_call: TRBJ2-7; v_call: TRBV7-2
cdr3_aa: CASSKGQGDQPQHF; cdr3_nt: TGTGCCAGCAGCAAGGGACAGGGCGACCAGCCCCAGCATTTT; clone_size: -; d_call: TRBD1; j_call: TRBJ1-5; v_call: TRBV7-9
cdr3_aa: CASSVVGELTDTQYF; cdr3_nt: TGTGCCAGCAGCGTAGTCGGGGAATTAACAGATACGCAGTATTTT; clone_size: -; d_call: -; j_call: TRBJ2-3; v_call: TRBV9
cdr3_aa: CASTGQGNTEAFF; cdr3_nt: TGTGCCAGCACCGGACAGGGGAACACTGAAGCTTTCTTT; clone_size: -; d_call: TRBD1; j_call: TRBJ1-1; v_call: TRBV9
cdr3_aa: CASQRGSSYNEQFF; cdr3_nt: TGTGCCAGTCAGCGCGGCAGCTCCTACAATGAGCAGTTCTTC; clone_size: once; d_call: -; j_call: TRBJ2-1; v_call: TRBV19
cdr3_aa: CASSSQGAGGLRTDTQYF; cdr3_nt: TGTGCCAGCAGCTCCCAGGGGGCCGGGGGCCTCCGCACAGATACGCAGTATTTT; clone_size: -; d_call: TRBD1; j_call: TRBJ2-3; v_call: TRBV7-9
cdr3_aa: CASSKNGGSYEQYF; cdr3_nt: TGTGCCAGCAGCAAGAACGGCGGCTCCTACGAGCAGTACTTC; clone_size: -; d_call: -; j_call: TRBJ2-7; v_call: TRBV21-1
cdr3_aa: CASSLTLTSGGIDEQFF; cdr3_nt: TGTGCCAGCAGCTTGACCCTCACTAGCGGGGGTATCGATGAGCAGTTCTTC; clone_size: -; d_call: TRBD2; j_call: TRBJ2-1; v_call: TRBV7-2
cdr3_aa: CASSTPDRAVVGYTF; cdr3_nt: TGTGCCAGCAGCACTCCGGACAGGGCGGTCGTGGGCTACACCTTC; clone_size: -; d_call: TRBD1; j_call: TRBJ1-2; v_call: TRBV6-1
cdr3_aa: CASSYGQGYEQYF; cdr3_nt: TGCGCCAGCAGTTATGGACAGGGCTACGAGCAGTACTTC; clone_size: -; d_call: TRBD1; j_call: TRBJ2-7; v_call: TRBV5-1
cdr3_aa: CASSMTGYSNQPQHF; cdr3_nt: TGTGCCAGTAGTATGACAGGCTATAGCAATCAGCCCCAGCATTTT; clone_size: -; d_call: -; j_call: TRBJ1-5; v_call: TRBV19
cdr3_aa: CASGRVTGGVQPQHF; cdr3_nt: TGTGCCAGCGGGAGAGTCACAGGGGGCGTGCAGCCCCAGCATTTT; clone_size: -; d_call: TRBD1; j_call: TRBJ1-5; v_call: TRBV27